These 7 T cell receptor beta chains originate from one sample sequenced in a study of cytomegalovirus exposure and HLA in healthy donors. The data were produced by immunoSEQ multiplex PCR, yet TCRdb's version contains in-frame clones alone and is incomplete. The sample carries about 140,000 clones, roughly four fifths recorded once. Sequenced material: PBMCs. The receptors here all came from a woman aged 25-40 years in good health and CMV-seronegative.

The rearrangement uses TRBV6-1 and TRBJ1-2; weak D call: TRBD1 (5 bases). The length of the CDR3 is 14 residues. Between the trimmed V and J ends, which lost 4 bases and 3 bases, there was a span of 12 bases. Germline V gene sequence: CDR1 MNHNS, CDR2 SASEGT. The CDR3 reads CASSVDRVYYGYTF. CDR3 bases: TGTGCCAGCAGTGTAGACAGAGTCTACTATGGCTACACCTTC.

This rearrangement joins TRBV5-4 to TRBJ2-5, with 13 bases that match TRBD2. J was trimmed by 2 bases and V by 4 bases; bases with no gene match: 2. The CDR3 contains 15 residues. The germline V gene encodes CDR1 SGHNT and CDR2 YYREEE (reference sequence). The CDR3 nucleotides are TGTGCCAGCAGCAAGACTAGCGGGGGGCAAGAGACCCAGTACTTC. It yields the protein CASSKTSGGQETQYF.

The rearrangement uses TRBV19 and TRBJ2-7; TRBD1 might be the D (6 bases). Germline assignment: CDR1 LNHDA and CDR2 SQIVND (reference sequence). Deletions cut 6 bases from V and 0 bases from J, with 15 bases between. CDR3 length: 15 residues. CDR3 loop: CASRRTDKSSYEQYF. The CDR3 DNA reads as TGTGCCAGTAGAAGGACAGATAAATCCTCCTACGAGCAGTACTTC.

CDR3 sequence: CATTIGQTYGYTF. The CDR3 region has the DNA TGTGCCACCACGATTGGACAGACCTATGGCTACACCTTC. V gene TRBV19 combines with J gene TRBJ1-2, with D perhaps TRBD1 (6 bases). CDR1 is LNHDA, CDR2 SQIVND, per germline (reference sequence). V was clipped by 10 bases and J by 4 bases, with 16 bases between them. CDR3 length: 13 amino acids.

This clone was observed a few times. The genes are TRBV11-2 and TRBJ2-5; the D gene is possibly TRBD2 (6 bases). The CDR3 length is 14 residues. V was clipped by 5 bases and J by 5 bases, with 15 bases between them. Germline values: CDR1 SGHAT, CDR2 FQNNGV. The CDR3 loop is CASSRGTSRETQYF. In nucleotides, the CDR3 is TGTGCCAGCAGCCGGGGGACTTCCCGGGAGACCCAGTACTTC.

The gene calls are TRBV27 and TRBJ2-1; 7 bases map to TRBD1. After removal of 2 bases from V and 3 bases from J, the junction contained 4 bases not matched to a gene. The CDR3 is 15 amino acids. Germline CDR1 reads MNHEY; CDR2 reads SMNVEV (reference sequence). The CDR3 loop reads CASSLRQGSYNEQFF. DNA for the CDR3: TGTGCCAGCAGTTTAAGACAGGGCAGCTACAATGAGCAGTTCTTC.

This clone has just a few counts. CDR3 nucleotides: TGTGCCAGCAGCTTTAGCGTCGGCGAATACAATGAGCAGTTCTTC. Its translation is CASSFSVGEYNEQFF. This chain connects TRBV7-3 to TRBJ2-1; D perhaps matches TRBD2 (5 bases). This CDR3 region has 15 residues. The V end lost 3 bases, the J end lost 4 bases, and 13 bases lay between the germline ends. From germline, CDR1 is SGHTA and CDR2 FQGTGA.